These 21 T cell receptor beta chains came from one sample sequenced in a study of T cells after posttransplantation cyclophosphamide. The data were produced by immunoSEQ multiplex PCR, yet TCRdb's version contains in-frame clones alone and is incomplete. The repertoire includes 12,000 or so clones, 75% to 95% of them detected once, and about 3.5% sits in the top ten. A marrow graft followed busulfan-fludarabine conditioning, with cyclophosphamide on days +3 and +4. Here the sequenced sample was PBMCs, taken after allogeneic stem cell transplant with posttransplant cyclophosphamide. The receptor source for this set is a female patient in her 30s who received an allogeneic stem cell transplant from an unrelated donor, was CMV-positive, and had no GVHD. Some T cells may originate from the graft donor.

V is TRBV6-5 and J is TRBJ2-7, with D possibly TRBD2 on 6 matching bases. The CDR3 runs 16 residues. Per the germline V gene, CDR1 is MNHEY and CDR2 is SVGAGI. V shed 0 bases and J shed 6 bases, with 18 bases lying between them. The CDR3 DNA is TGTGCCAGCAGTTACTCACAGCGGGCACTCCCTTCCGAGCAGTACTTC. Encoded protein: CASSYSQRALPSEQYF.

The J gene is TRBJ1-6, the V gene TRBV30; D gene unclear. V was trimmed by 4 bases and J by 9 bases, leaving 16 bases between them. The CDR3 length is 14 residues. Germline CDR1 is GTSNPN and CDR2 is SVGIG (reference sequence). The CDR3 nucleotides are TGTGCCTGGAAACCGCCGGGTGGCGGTTCACCCCTCCACTTT. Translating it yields CAWKPPGGGSPLHF.

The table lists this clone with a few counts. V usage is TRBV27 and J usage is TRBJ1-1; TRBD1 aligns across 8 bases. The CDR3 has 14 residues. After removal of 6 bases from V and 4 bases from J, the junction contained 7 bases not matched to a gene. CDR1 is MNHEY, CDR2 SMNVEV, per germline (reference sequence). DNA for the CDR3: TGTGCCAGCAGGCTGACAGGGGCGGGCACTGAAGCTTTCTTT. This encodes CASRLTGAGTEAFF.

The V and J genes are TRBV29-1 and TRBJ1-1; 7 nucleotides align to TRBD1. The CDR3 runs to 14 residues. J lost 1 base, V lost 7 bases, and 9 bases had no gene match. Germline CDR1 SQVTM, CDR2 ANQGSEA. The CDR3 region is CSGDDRVGNTEAFF. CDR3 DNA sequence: TGCAGCGGCGATGACAGGGTAGGGAACACTGAAGCTTTCTTT.

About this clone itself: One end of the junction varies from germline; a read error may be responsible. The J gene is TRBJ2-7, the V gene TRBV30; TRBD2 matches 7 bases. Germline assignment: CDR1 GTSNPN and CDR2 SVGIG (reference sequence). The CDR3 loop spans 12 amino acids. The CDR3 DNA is TGTGCCTGGGAGCGGGGCTCCGACGAGCAGTACTTC. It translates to CAWERGSDEQYF.

CDR3 in amino acids: CASREEASRNQPQHF. The CDR3 nucleotides read TGTGCCAGCAGAGAGGAGGCTTCGAGAAATCAGCCCCAGCATTTT. The rearrangement links TRBV2 to TRBJ1-5; D is ambiguous. The length of the CDR3 is 15 residues. V gave up 6 bases and J gave up 4 bases, with 16 bases separating them. Germline V gives CDR1 SNHLY, CDR2 FYNNEI.

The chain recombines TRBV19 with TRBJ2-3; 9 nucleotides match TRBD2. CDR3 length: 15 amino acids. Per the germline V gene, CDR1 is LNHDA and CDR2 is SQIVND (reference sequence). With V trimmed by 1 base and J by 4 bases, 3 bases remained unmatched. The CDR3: CASSIVRGGADTQYF. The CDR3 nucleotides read TGTGCCAGTAGTATAGTACGCGGGGGGGCAGATACGCAGTATTTT. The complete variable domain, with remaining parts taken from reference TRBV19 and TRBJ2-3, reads DGGITQSPKYLFRKEGQNVTLSCEQNLNHDAMYWYRQDPGQGLRLIYYSQIVNDFQKGDIAEGYSVSREKKESFPLTVTSAQKNPTAFYLCASSIVRGGADTQYFGPGTRLTVL.

CDR3 sequence (DNA): TGTGCCAGTAGTATGGTTGGCGGGGCGCAGCCCCAGCATTTT. It encodes CASSMVGGAQPQHF. The chain links TRBV19 to TRBJ1-5; TRBD1 is a possible D gene (5 bases). With 3 bases removed from V and 7 bases from J, the gap between germline ends came to 13 bases. The CDR3 runs 14 residues. Germline CDR1 is LNHDA and CDR2 is SQIVND (reference sequence).

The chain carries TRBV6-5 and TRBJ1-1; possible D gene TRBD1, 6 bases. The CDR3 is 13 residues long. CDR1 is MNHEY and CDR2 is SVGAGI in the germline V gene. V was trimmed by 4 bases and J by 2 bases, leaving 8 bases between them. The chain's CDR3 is CASSWTVNTEAFF. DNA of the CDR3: TGTGCCAGCAGTTGGACAGTCAACACTGAAGCTTTCTTT.

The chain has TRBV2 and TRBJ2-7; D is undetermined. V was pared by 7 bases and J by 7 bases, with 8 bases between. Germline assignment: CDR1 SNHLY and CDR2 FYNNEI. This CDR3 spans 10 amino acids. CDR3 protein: CASKDSEQYF. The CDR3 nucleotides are TGTGCCAGCAAAGATAGTGAGCAGTACTTC. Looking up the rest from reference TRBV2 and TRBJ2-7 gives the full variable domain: EPEVTQTPSHQVTQMGQEVILRCVPISNHLYFYWYRQILGQKVEFLVSFYNNEISEKSEIFDDQFSVERPDGSNFTLKIRSTKLEDSAMYFCASKDSEQYFGPGTRLTVT.

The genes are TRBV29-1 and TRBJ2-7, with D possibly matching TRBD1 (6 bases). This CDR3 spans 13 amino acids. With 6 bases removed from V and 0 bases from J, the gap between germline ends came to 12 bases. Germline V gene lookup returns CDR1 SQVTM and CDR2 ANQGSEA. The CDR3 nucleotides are TGCAGCGTGACAGGTGCACTCTCCTACGAGCAGTACTTC. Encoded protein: CSVTGALSYEQYF.

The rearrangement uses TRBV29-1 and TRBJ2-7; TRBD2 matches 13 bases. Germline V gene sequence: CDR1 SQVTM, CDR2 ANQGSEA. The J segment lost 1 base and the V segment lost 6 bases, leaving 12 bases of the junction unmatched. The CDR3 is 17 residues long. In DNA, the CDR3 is TGCAGCGTCGCACACACTAGCGGGAGGGTATGGTCCTACGAGCAGTACTTC. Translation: CSVAHTSGRVWSYEQYF.

The CDR3 region is CASSYGGLTKNIQYF. Here the CDR3 DNA reads TGTGCCAGCAGCTATGGAGGGCTGACCAAAAACATTCAGTACTTC. The J gene is TRBJ2-4, the V gene TRBV7-2, with D perhaps matching TRBD2 (6 bases). Germline V gene lookup returns CDR1 SGHTA and CDR2 FQGNSA. Trimming removed 4 bases at V and 2 bases at J, with 12 bases between. This CDR3 spans 15 amino acids.

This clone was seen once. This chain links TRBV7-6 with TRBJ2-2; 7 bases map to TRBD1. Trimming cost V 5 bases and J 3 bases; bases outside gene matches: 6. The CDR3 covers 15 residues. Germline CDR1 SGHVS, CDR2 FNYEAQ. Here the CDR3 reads CASSRDRGDTGELFF. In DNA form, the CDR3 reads TGTGCCAGCAGCCGGGACAGAGGGGACACCGGGGAGCTGTTTTTT.

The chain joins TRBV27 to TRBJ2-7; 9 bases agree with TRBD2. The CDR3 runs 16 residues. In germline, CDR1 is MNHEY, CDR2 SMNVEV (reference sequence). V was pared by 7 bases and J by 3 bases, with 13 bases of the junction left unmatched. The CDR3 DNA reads TGTGCCAGCACAGGAATTCTAGCGGGACGGTACTACGAGCAGTACTTC. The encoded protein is CASTGILAGRYYEQYF.

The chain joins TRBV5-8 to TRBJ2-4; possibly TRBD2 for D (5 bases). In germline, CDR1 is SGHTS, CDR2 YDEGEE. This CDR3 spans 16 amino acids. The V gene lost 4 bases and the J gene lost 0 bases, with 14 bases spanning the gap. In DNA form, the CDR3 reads TGTGCCAGCAGCCCCGGGGAGAGACTAGCCAAAAACATTCAGTACTTC. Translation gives CASSPGERLAKNIQYF.

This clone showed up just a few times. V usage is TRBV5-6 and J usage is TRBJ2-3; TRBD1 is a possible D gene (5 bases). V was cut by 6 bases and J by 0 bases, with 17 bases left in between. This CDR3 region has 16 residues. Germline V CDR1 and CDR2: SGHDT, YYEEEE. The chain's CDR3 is CASTKRTGKSTDTQYF. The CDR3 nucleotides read TGTGCCAGCACTAAGAGAACAGGAAAAAGCACAGATACGCAGTATTTT.

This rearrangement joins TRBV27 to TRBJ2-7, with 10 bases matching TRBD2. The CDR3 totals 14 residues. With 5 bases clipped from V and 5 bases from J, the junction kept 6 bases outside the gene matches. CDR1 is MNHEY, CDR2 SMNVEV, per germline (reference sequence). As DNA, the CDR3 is TGTGCCAGCAGTCCATTAGCGGGAGGCCACGAGCAGTACTTC. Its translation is CASSPLAGGHEQYF.

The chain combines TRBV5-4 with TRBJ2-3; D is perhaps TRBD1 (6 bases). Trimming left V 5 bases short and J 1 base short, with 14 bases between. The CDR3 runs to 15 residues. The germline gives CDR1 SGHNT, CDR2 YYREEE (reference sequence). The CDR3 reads CASRLGGGGTDTQYF. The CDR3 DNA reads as TGTGCCAGCAGACTTGGTGGGGGCGGCACAGATACGCAGTATTTT.

CDR3 residues: CASNLRTGDGNTIYF. DNA for the CDR3: TGCGCCAGCAACCTCCGGACAGGGGATGGAAACACCATATATTTT. This sequence joins TRBV5-1 and TRBJ1-3, with 9 bases identical to TRBD1. The CDR3 covers 15 residues. The ends lost 6 bases at V and 3 bases at J; junction bases unmatched: 7. Germline V gene sequence: CDR1 SGHRS, CDR2 YFSETQ.

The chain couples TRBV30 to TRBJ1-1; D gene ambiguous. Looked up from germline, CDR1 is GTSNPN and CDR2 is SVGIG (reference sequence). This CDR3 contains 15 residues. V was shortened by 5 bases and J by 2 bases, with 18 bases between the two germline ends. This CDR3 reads CAWLGPQPKNTEAFF. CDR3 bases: TGTGCCTGGTTAGGCCCACAGCCAAAAAACACTGAAGCTTTCTTT.